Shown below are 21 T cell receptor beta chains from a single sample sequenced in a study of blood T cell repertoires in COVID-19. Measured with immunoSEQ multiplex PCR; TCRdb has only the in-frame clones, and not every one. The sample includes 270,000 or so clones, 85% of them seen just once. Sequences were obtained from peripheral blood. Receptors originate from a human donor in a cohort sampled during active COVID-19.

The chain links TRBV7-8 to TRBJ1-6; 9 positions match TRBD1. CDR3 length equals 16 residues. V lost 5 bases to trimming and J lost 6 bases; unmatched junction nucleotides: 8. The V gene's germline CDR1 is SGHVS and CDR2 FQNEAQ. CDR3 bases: TGTGCCAGCAGCCCGACAGGGGGTCGGGGTAATTCACCCCTCCACTTT. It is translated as CASSPTGGRGNSPLHF.

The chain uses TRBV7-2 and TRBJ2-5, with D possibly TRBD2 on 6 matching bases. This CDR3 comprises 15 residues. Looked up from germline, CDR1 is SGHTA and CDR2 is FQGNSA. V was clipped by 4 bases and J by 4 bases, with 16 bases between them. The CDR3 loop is CASSSQVGGTETQYF. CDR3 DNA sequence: TGTGCCAGCAGCTCTCAAGTAGGCGGGACAGAGACCCAGTACTTC.

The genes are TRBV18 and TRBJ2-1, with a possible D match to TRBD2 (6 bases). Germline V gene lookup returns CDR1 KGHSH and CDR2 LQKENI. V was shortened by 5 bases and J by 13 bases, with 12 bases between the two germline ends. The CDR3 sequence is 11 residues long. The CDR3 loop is CASSNPGLQFF. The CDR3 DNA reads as TGTGCCAGCTCAAATCCGGGACTCCAGTTCTTC.

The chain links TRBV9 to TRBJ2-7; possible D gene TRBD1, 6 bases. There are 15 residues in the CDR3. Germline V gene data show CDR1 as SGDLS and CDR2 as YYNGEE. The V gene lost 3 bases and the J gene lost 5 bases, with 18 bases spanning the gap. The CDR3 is CASSDGGGLGDEQYF. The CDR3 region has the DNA TGTGCCAGCAGCGACGGTGGGGGCTTGGGGGACGAGCAGTACTTC.

CDR3 bases: TGTGCCAGCAGCTTCAGAGGAGAGACCCAGTACTTC. It translates to CASSFRGETQYF. The rearrangement links TRBV7-2 to TRBJ2-5; D is ambiguous. The CDR3 is made up of 12 amino acids. Germline V gene lookup returns CDR1 SGHTA and CDR2 FQGNSA. V lost 3 bases and J 4 bases, leaving 6 bases between the germline ends.

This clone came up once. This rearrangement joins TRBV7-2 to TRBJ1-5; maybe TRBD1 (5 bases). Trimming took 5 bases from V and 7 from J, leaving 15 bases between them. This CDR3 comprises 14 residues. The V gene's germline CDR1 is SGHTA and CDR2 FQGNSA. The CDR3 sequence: CASSRGGAGQPQHF. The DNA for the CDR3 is TGTGCCAGCAGCAGGGGAGGGGCAGGGCAGCCCCAGCATTTT.

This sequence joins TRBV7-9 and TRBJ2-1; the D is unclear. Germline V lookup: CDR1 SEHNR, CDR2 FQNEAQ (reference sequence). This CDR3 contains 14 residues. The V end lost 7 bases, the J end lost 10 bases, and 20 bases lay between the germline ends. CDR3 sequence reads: CASNSGPKGGEQFF. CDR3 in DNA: TGTGCCAGCAACAGTGGGCCGAAAGGTGGGGAGCAGTTCTTC.

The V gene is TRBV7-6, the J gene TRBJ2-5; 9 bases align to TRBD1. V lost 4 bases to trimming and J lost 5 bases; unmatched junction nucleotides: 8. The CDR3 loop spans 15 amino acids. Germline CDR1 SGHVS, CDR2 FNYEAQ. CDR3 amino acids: CASSSQGAPLETQYF. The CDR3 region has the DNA TGTGCCAGCAGCTCACAGGGGGCCCCTCTGGAGACCCAGTACTTC.

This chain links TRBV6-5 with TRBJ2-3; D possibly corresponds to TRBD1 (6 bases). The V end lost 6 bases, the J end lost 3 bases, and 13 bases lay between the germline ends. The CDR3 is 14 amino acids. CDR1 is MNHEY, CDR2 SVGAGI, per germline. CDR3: CASRKYQGTDTQYF. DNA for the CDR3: TGTGCCAGCAGAAAGTACCAGGGGACAGATACGCAGTATTTT.

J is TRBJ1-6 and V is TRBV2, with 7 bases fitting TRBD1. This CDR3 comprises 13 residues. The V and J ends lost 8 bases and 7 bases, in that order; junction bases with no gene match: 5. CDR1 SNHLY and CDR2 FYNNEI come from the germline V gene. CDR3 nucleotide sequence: TGTGCCAGCTGCGGGACAGTCAATTCACCCCTCCACTTT. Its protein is CASCGTVNSPLHF.

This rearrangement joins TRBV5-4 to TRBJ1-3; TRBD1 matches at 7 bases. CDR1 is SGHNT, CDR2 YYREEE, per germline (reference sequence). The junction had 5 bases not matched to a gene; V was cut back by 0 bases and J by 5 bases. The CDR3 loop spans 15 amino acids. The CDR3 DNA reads TGTGCCAGCAGCTTGGCCCAGGGGGGCCGAAACACCATATATTTT. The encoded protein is CASSLAQGGRNTIYF.

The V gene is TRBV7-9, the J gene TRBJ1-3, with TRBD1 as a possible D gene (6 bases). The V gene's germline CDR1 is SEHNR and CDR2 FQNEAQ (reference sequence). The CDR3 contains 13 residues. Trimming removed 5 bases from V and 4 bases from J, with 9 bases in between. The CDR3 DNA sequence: TGTGCCAGCAGCCCAGGGGCCGGAAACACCATATATTTT. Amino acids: CASSPGAGNTIYF.

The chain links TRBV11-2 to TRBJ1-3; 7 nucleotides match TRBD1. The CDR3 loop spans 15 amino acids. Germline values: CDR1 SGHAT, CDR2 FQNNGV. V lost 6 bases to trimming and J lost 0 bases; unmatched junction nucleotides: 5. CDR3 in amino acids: CASSLDRVSGNTIYF. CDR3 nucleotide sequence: TGTGCCAGCAGTCTCGACAGGGTCTCTGGAAACACCATATATTTT. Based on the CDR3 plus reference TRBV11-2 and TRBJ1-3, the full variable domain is EAGVAQSPRYKIIEKRQSVAFWCNPISGHATLYWYQQILGQGPKLLIQFQNNGVVDDSQLPKDRFSAERLKGVDSTLKIQPAKLEDSAVYLCASSLDRVSGNTIYFGEGSWLTVV.

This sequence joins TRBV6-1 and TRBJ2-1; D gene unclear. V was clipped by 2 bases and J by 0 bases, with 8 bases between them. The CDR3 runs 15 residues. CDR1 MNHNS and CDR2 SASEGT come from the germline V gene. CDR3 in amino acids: CASSEWPNSYNEQFF. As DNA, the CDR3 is TGTGCCAGCAGTGAATGGCCGAACTCCTACAATGAGCAGTTCTTC.

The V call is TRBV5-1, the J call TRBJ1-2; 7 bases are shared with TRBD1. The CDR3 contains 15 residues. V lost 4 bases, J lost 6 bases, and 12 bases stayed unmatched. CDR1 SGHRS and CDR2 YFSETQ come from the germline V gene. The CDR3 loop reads CASSKGQLIADGYTF. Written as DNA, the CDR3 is TGCGCCAGCAGCAAGGGACAGCTCATAGCGGATGGCTACACCTTC.

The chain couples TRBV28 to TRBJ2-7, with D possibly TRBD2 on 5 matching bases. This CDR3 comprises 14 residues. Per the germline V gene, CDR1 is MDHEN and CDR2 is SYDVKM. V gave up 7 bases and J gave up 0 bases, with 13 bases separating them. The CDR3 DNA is TGTGCCAGCACCAAAGGGAGCGACTCCTACGAGCAGTACTTC. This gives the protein CASTKGSDSYEQYF.

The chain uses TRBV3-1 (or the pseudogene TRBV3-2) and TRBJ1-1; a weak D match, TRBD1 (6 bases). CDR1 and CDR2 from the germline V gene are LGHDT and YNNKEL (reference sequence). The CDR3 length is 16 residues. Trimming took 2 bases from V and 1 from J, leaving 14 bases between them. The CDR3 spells CASSQPRDTANTEAFF. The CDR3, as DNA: TGTGCCAGCAGCCAACCCCGGGACACCGCGAACACTGAAGCTTTCTTT.

Written as DNA, the CDR3 is TGTGCCAGCAGCTTAGGGTTTTCAGGGGGCAATGAGCAGTTCTTC. This codes for CASSLGFSGGNEQFF. This rearrangement joins TRBV7-3 to TRBJ2-1, with 7 bases fitting TRBD1. CDR3 length: 15 amino acids. The germline CDR1 and CDR2 sequences are SGHTA and FQGTGA. With V trimmed by 2 bases and J by 6 bases, 7 bases remained unmatched.

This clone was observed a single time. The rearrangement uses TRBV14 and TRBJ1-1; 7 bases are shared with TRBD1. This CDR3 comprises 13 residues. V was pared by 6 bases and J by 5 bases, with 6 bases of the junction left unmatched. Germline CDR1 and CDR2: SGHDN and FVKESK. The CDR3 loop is CASRSGGRTEAFF. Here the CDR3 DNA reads TGTGCCAGCAGATCAGGGGGAAGAACTGAAGCTTTCTTT.

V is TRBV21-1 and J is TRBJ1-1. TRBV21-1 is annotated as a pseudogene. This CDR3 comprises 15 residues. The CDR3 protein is CASSREGLSDTEAFF. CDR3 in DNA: TGTGCCAGCAGCCGTGAGGGATTGTCGGACACTGAAGCTTTCTTT.

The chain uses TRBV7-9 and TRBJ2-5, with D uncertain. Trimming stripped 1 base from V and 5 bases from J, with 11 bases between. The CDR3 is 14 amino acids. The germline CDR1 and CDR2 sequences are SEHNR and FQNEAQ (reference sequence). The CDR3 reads CASSLELDSETQYF. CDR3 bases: TGTGCCAGCAGCTTAGAGCTAGATTCTGAGACCCAGTACTTC.